The text below deals with one T cell receptor (beta chain). Its antigen remains unidentified. The sample is drawn from a study of cytomegalovirus exposure and HLA in healthy donors. Study-level information: Samples from HLA-typed donors yielded 65 million to 85 million unique TCRs in an early data release. Study outcomes and limitations: Certain indistinguishable V segments, among them TRBV6-2 and TRBV6-3, were excluded. Reportedly, cytomegalovirus status was diagnosed with high sensitivity and specificity.

CDR3 length: 13 amino acids. Deletions cut 4 bases from V and 1 base from J, with 9 bases between. Looked up from germline, CDR1 is SQVTM and CDR2 is ANQGSEA. PCR amplification relied on 60 Vbeta primers (plus 13 Jbeta primers). Produced via immunoSEQ multiplex PCR; TCRdb's table is partial and in-frame only. The sample includes 65,000 to 75,000 clones, 68% seen only once; the top ten take around 2%. The specimen sequenced was PBMCs. The clonotype originates from a woman aged 25 to 39 in good health and CMV-seronegative. This chain connects TRBV29-1 to TRBJ2-3, with a possible D match to TRBD2 (5 bases). CDR3 loop: CSVVEGGTDTQYF. The CDR3 DNA is TGCAGCGTTGTAGAGGGAGGCACAGATACGCAGTATTTT.